This T cell receptor (beta chain) was identified during a study of blood T cell repertoires in COVID-19. Produced via immunoSEQ multiplex PCR; TCRdb's table is partial and in-frame only. The data show approximately 670,000 clones, with about nine tenths seen just once and about 0.26% held by the top ten. This clone was recorded only once. This CDR3 region has 17 residues. The germline gives CDR1 LGHDT, CDR2 YNNKEL (reference sequence). V lost 4 bases and J 3 bases, leaving 18 bases between the germline ends. This receptor was obtained from a woman aged 18-29 years with acute or convalescent COVID-19. Material for sequencing was peripheral blood. V gene TRBV3-1 (or the pseudogene TRBV3-2) combines with J gene TRBJ2-2, with D maybe TRBD2 (6 bases). The CDR3 loop is CASSPHPAGIDTGELFF. The CDR3 bases are TGTGCCAGCAGCCCCCATCCTGCGGGGATAGACACCGGGGAGCTGTTTTTT.